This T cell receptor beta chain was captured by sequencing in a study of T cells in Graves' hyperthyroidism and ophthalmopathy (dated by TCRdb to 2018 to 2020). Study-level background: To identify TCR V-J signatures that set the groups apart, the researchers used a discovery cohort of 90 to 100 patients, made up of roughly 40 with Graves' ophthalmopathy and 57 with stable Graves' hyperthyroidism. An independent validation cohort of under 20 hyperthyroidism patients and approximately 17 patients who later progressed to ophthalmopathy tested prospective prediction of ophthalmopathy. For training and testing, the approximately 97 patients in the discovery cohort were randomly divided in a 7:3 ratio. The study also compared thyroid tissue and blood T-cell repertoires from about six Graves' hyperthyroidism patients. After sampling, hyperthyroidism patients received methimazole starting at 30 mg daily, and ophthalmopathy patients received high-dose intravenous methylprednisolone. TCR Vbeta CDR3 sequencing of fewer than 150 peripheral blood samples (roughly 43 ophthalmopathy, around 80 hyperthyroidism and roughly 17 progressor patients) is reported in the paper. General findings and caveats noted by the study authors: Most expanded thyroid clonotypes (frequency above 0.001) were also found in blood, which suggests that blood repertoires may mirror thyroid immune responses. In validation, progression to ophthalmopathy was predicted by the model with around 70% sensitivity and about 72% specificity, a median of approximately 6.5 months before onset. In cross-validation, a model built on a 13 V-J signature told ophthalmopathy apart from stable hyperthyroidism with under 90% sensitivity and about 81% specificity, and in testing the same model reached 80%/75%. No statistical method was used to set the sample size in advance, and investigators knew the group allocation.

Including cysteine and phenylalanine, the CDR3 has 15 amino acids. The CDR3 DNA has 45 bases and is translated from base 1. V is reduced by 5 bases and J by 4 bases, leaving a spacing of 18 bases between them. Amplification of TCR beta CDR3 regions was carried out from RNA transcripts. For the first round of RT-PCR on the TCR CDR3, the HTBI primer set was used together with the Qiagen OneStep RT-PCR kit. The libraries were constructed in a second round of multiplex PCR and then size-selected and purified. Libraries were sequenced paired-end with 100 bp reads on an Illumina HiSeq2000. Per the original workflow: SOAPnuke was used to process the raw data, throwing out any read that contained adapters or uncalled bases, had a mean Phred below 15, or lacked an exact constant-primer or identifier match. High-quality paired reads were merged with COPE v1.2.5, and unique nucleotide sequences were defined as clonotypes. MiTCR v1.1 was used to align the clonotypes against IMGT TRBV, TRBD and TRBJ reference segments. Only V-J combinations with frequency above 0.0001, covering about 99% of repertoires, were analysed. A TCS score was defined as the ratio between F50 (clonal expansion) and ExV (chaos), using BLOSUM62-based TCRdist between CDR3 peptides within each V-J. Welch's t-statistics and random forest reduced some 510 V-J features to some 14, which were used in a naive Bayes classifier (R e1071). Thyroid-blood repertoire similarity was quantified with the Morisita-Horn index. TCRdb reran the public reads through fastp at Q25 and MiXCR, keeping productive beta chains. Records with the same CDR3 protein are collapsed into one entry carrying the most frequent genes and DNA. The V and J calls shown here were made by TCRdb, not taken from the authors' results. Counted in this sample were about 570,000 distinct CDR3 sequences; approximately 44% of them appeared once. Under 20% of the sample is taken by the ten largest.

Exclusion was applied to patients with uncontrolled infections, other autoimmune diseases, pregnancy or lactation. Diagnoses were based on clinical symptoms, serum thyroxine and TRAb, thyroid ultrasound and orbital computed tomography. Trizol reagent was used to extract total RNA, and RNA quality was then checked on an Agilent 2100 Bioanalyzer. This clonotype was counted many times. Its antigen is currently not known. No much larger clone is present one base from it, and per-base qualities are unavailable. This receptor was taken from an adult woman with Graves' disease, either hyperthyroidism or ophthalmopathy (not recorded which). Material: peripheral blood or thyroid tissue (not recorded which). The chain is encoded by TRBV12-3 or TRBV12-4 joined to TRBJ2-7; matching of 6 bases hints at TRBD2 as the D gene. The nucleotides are TGTGCCAGCAGTCCGGCCGGGACGGGAGCTTACGAGCAGTACTTC. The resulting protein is CASSPAGTGAYEQYF.